This passage covers 9 T cell receptor beta chains from one sample sequenced in a study of regulatory T cells in long-lasting Graves disease. The TCR beta library used iRepertoire HTBI primers with Arm-PCR amplification of CDR3. Each CDR3 protein is one row after TCRdb ran MiXCR on the multiplex PCR reads. The sample has 600,000 to 800,000 distinct CDR3 sequences, around 30% seen once; the top ten hold under 55%. The time point is: persistent/refractory GD, antithyroid drugs over 5 years with positive TRAb. Preparation of the TCR library used RNA extracted from PBMCs. Sample: peripheral blood mononuclear cells (PBMCs), taken when the disease was refractory, from a patient treated with antithyroid drugs. The source is a female donor with Graves disease.

The chain recombines TRBV20-1 with TRBJ2-3; D is possibly TRBD1 (6 bases). This CDR3 is built from 13 residues. Trimming cost V 3 bases and J 2 bases, with 9 bases left between them. Looked up from germline, CDR1 is DFQATT and CDR2 is SNEGSKA (reference sequence). The CDR3 sequence: CSASRTVTDTQYF. DNA for the CDR3: TGCAGTGCTAGCAGGACAGTCACAGATACGCAGTATTTT.

The gene calls are TRBV13 and TRBJ1-4, with 8 bases lining up with TRBD1. The CDR3 runs 16 residues. CDR1 and CDR2 from the germline V gene are PRHDT and FYEKMQ (reference sequence). V dropped 5 bases and J dropped 8; count of bases not matched to a gene: 13. The CDR3, as DNA: TGTGCCAGCAGCCCCCGCTCGGACAGGGACGGGGAAAAACTGTTTTTT. It codes for CASSPRSDRDGEKLFF.

In its sample, this clonotype was seen a few times. The gene calls are TRBV19 and TRBJ2-7, with TRBD1 identical over 9 bases. V lost 5 bases and J lost 5; bases outside the gene matches: 7. This CDR3 is built from 14 residues. Germline CDR1 is LNHDA and CDR2 is SQIVND (reference sequence). CDR3 coding DNA: TGTGCCAGTAGTCCTGGGACAGGGAGTCACGAGCAGTACTTC. It codes for CASSPGTGSHEQYF.

The chain employs TRBV20-1 and TRBJ1-6; D is unresolved. The germline V gene has CDR1 DFQATT and CDR2 SNEGSKA (reference sequence). V lost 2 bases to trimming and J lost 6 bases, with 8 bases between them. This CDR3 region has 13 residues. For the CDR3, the DNA is TGCAGTGCTAGACGCAGAACTAATTCACCCCTCCACTTT. Translated: CSARRRTNSPLHF.

This clonotype was found many times. The chain combines TRBV19 with TRBJ1-1, with a tentative D call TRBD1 (5 bases). The CDR3 has 16 amino acids. Germline V gene data show CDR1 as LNHDA and CDR2 as SQIVND (reference sequence). Trimming removed 3 bases from V and 0 bases from J, with 14 bases in between. CDR3 protein: CASSIGDGIMNTEAFF. The CDR3 DNA sequence: TGTGCCAGTAGTATTGGGGACGGAATTATGAACACTGAAGCTTTCTTT.

This clonotype was picked up a small number of times. The genes are TRBV6-2 or TRBV6-3 and TRBJ1-3, with D hard to call. The CDR3 totals 17 residues. Germline CDR1 MNHEY, CDR2 SVGEGT. V was cut by 2 bases and J by 0 bases, with 14 bases left in between. The CDR3 loop is CASSYQSRAISGNTIYF. The CDR3, as DNA: TGTGCCAGCAGTTACCAAAGCCGGGCGATCTCTGGAAACACCATATATTTT.

This clonotype was counted between two and nine times. This chain joins TRBV6-1 and TRBJ2-7; 9 positions agree with TRBD1. From germline, CDR1 is MNHNS and CDR2 SASEGT. The CDR3 contains 14 residues. Losses at the gene ends were 4 bases for V and 2 bases for J; bases not matched to a gene: 3. The CDR3 DNA sequence: TGTGCCAGCAGTGCCTACAGGGGGCCCTACGAGCAGTACTTC. Protein product: CASSAYRGPYEQYF.

This clonotype was recorded a few times. This sequence joins TRBV2 and TRBJ1-1, with 8 nucleotides matching TRBD1. Germline loops: CDR1 SNHLY, CDR2 FYNNEI. The length of the CDR3 is 13 residues. V shed 4 bases and J 5 bases; nucleotides not matched to a gene: 3. CDR3 region: CASSGQGTTEAFF. For the CDR3, the DNA is TGTGCCAGCAGTGGACAGGGGACGACTGAAGCTTTCTTT.

This clonotype showed up just a few times. The chain couples TRBV12-3 or TRBV12-4 to TRBJ1-2, with unresolved D. There are 14 residues in the CDR3. Trimming stripped 1 base from V and 4 bases from J, with 10 bases between. CDR3 bases: TGTGCCAGCAGTTTAGGACATGCAGGCTATGGCTACACCTTC. Its translation is CASSLGHAGYGYTF.